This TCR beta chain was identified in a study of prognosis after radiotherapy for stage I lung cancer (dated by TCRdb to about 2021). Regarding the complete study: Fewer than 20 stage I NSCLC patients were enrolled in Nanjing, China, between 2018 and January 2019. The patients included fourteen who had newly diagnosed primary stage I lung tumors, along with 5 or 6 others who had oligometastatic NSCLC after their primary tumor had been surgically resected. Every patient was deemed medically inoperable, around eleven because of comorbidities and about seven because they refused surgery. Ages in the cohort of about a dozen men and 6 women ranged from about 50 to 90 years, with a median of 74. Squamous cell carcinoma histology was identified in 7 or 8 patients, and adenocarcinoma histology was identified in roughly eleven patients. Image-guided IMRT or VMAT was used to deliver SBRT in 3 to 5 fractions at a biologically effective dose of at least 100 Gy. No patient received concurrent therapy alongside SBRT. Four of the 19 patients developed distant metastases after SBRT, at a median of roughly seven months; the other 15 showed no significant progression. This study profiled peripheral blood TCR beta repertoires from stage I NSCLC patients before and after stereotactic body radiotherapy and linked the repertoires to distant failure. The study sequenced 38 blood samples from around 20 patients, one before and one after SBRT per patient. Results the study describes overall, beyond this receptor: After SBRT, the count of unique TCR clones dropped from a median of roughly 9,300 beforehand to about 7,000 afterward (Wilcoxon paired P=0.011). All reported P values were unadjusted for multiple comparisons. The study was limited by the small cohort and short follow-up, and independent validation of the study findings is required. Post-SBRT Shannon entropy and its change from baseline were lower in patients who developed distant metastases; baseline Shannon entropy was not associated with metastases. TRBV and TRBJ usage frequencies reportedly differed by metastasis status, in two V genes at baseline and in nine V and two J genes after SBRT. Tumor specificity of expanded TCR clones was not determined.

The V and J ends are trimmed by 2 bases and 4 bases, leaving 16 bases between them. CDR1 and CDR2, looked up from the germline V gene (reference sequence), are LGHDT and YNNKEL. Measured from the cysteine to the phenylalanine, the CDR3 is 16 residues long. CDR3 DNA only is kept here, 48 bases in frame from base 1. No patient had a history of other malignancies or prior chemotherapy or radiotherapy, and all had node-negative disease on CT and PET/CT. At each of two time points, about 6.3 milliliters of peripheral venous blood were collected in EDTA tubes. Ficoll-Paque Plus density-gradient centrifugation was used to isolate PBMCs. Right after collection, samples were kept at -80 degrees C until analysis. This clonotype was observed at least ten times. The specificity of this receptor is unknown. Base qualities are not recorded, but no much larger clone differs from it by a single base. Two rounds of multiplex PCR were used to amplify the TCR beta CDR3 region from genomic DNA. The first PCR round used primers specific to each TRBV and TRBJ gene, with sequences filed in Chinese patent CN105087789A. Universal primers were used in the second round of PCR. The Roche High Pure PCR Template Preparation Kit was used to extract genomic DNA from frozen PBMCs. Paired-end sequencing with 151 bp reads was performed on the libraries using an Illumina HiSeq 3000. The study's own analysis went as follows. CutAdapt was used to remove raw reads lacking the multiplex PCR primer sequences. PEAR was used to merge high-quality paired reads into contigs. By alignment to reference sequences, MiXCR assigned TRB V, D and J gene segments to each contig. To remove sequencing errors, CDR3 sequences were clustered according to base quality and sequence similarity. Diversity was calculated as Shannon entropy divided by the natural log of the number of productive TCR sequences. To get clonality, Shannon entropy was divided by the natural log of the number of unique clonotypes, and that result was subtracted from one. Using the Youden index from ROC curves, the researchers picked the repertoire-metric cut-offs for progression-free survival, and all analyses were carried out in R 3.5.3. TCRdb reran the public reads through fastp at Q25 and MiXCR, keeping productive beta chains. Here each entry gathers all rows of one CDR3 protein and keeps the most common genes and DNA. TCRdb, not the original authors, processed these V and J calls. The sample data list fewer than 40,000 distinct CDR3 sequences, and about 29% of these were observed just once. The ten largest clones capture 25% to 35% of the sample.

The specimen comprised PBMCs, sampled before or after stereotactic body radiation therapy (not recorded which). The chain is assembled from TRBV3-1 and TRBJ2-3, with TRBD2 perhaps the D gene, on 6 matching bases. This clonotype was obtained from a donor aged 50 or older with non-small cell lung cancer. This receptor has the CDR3 CASSQRSSTSSDTQYF. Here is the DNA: TGTGCCAGCAGCCAAAGATCTTCGACTAGTTCAGATACGCAGTATTTT.